This T cell receptor (beta chain) was captured in a study of shared clonotypes between healthy human individuals. Study observations and caveats: Clonotype sharing among donors likely depends on sequencing depth. Sharing across several donors was seen in around 5% of naive CD4 clonotypes. Investigators collected only blood, and repertoires in tissues likely differ.

Sequenced by immunoSEQ multiplex PCR; TCRdb stores in-frame clones only, minus some. The top ten hold about 1.7% of the sample, which has about 1.9 million clones, around 95% seen once. CD45RO-negative CD8 cells positively selected for CCR7 made up the naive population, which excluded terminally differentiated effector memory CD45RA+ cells. Each of the donors was a healthy adult who was HIV-negative and had not had a recent acute infection or vaccination. With 2 bases removed from V and 1 base from J, the gap between germline ends came to 5 bases. Germline V lookup: CDR1 SGHNT, CDR2 YENEEA. The CDR3 has 13 amino acids. The table lists this clone with a few counts. Its specificity is unknown. The same CDR3 can be traced to other DNA sequences in this sample.

The sequencing sample was made of naive CD8+ T cells from PBMCs. The chain has TRBV11-3 and TRBJ1-1; D not certain. This clonotype was obtained from a man aged 18 to 30 in good health. Some clones in this sample may be carry-over from other donors' samples. The CDR3 DNA reads as TGTGCCAGCAGCTTATACAGGAACACTGAAGCTTTCTTT. This gives the protein CASSLYRNTEAFF.